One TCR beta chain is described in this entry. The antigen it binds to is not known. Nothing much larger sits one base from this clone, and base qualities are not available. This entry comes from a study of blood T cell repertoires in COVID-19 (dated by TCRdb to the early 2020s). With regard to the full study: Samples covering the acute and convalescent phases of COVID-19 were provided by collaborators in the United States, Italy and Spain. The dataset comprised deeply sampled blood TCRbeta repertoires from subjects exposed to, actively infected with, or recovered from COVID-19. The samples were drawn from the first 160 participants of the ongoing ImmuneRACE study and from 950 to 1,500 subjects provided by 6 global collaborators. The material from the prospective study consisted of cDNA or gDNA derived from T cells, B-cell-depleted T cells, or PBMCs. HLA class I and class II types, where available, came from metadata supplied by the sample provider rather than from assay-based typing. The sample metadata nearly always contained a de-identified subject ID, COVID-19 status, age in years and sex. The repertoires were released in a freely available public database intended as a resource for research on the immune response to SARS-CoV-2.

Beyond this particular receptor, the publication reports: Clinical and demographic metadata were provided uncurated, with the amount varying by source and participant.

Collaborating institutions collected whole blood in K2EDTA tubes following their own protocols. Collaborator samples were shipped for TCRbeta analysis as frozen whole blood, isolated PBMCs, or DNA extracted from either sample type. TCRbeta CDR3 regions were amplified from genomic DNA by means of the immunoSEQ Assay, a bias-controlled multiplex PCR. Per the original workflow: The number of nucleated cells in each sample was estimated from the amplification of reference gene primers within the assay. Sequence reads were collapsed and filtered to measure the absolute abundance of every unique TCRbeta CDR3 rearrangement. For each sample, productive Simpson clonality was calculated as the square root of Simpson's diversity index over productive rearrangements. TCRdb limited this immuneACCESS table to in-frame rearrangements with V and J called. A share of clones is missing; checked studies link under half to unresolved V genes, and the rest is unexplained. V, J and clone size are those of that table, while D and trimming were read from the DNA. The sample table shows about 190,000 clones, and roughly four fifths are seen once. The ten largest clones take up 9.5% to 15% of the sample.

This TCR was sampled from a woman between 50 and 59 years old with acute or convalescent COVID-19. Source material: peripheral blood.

Here is the DNA: TGTGCCAGCAGCCGCTCTTTGGAGAATAACTATGGCTACACCTTC. It is translated as CASSRSLENNYGYTF. This chain is built from TRBV4-2 and TRBJ1-2; no D gene can be assigned with confidence. The germline V gene supplies CDR1 LGHNA and CDR2 YNFKEQ. Including cysteine and phenylalanine, the CDR3 has 15 amino acids. CDR3 DNA is the only sequence kept; it has 45 bases, read in frame from the first base. Trimming costs V 4 bases and J 1 base, and their ends lie 13 bases apart.